These T cell receptor beta chains were read from a single sample in a study of PD-1 blockade in classical Hodgkin lymphoma. Assay: immunoSEQ multiplex PCR; the TCRdb copy retains only in-frame clones and omits some. The table lists around 17,000 clones, roughly 86% of them singletons. Sequencing was done on a sample of peripheral blood mononuclear cells (PBMCs). The source is a human donor with classical Hodgkin lymphoma. The CDR3 runs from the conserved cysteine through the conserved F or W. The order of the fields is D gene, clone size, V gene, J gene, CDR3 protein, CDR3 DNA. A D gene is named only where the DNA matches it firmly. Part of the rows lack a size; the others show once, few, many or a class for expanded clones.

>NA|NA|TRBV2|TRBJ1-2
CASSEVNYYGYTF
TGTGCCAGCTCTGAAGTGAACTACTATGGCTACACCTTC
>NA|NA|TRBV7-6|TRBJ2-2
CASSLGAVGTGELFF
TGTGCCAGCAGCTTAGGCGCCGTCGGGACCGGGGAGCTGTTTTTT
>NA|NA|TRBV4-2|TRBJ1-4
CASSLQATNEKLFF
TGTGCCAGCAGCTTACAAGCAACTAATGAAAAACTGTTTTTT
>NA|once|TRBV19|TRBJ2-7
CASSIGETYEQYF
TGTGCCAGTAGTATAGGAGAAACCTACGAGCAGTACTTC
>NA|NA|TRBV5-1|TRBJ2-2
CASSLVPQGGNTGELFF
TGCGCCAGCAGCTTGGTCCCTCAGGGAGGGAACACCGGGGAGCTGTTTTTT
>NA|NA|TRBV11-3|TRBJ2-1
CASSLVGGSNEQFF
TGTGCCAGCAGCTTAGTGGGGGGAAGCAATGAGCAGTTCTTC
>NA|NA|TRBV23-1|TRBJ2-7
CASSQFVWGPYEQYF
TGCGCCAGCAGTCAATTCGTTTGGGGGCCGTACGAGCAGTACTTC
>NA|NA|TRBV7-9|TRBJ2-7
CASSLAGTRVGEQYF
TGTGCCAGCAGCTTAGCTGGGACACGGGTCGGCGAGCAGTACTTC
>NA|NA|TRBV14|TRBJ1-2
CASSQDGPYYGYTF
TGTGCCAGCAGCCAAGACGGGCCATACTATGGCTACACCTTC
>NA|NA|TRBV25-1|TRBJ2-6
CASSGGSSGANVLTF
TGTGCCAGCAGTGGGGGGAGCTCTGGGGCCAACGTCCTGACTTTC
>TRBD1|NA|TRBV6-6|TRBJ2-1
CASSSPTGFLSGEQFF
TGTGCCAGCAGTTCCCCGACAGGGTTTTTATCGGGAGAGCAGTTCTTC
>NA|once|TRBV11-3|TRBJ2-7
CASSLGAGSEQYF
TGTGCCAGCAGCTTAGGAGCCGGGAGCGAGCAGTACTTC
>NA|NA|TRBV7-2|TRBJ1-5
CASSSRTDNQPQHF
TGTGCCAGCAGCTCCCGGACGGATAATCAGCCCCAGCATTTT